Listed below are T cell receptor beta chains from one sample, sequenced in a study of cytomegalovirus exposure and HLA in healthy donors. The data were produced by immunoSEQ multiplex PCR, yet TCRdb's version contains in-frame clones alone and is incomplete. The sample includes almost 200,000 clones, 70% to 80% of them seen just once. The sequenced material came from PBMCs. The receptor set was obtained from a woman aged 25 to 45 in good health and CMV-seropositive. CDR3s include the opening cysteine and the closing phenylalanine or tryptophan. Fields, in order: CDR3 protein, CDR3 DNA, V gene, D gene, clone size, J gene. A D gene is named only where the DNA matches it firmly. Size is stated for part of the rows, as once, few or many counts, or as a class when the clone is expanded.

CASSIRDSPYEQYF	TGTGCCAGTAGTATCCGGGACAGCCCCTACGAGCAGTACTTC	TRBV19	TRBD1	-	TRBJ2-7
CASSGGQGISNTEAFF	TGTGCCAGCAGCGGGGGACAGGGGATCTCGAACACTGAAGCTTTCTTT	TRBV7-8	TRBD1	-	TRBJ1-1
CASRPTGGGNEQYF	TGTGCCAGCAGACCTACAGGGGGCGGAAACGAGCAGTACTTC	TRBV5-8	TRBD1	-	TRBJ2-7
CASSPPGTGELFF	TGTGCCAGCTCACCACCCGGCACCGGGGAGCTGTTTTTT	TRBV18	-	-	TRBJ2-2
CASSLDEGPQHF	TGCGCCAGCAGCTTGGATGAGGGGCCCCAGCATTTT	TRBV5-1	-	-	TRBJ1-5
CATSQGTSGYNEQFF	TGTGCCACCTCCCAGGGAACTAGCGGCTACAATGAGCAGTTCTTC	TRBV5-1	TRBD2	-	TRBJ2-1
CASRTGSYNSPLHF	TGTGCCAGCAGGACGGGTTCCTATAATTCACCCCTCCACTTT	TRBV6-5	-	once	TRBJ1-6
CASGQALNTEAFF	TGTGCCAGCGGACAGGCCCTGAACACTGAAGCTTTCTTT	TRBV6-1	TRBD1	once	TRBJ1-1
CASSWSGSAQFF	TGTGCCAGCAGCTGGTCAGGATCAGCGCAGTTCTTC	TRBV13	-	-	TRBJ2-1
CASSWARTGGYNEQFF	TGTGCCAGCAGCTGGGCCCGGACAGGGGGCTACAATGAGCAGTTCTTC	TRBV11-3	TRBD1	-	TRBJ2-1
CASSVVGTGRSPLHF	TGTGCCAGCAGCGTCGTAGGGACAGGGCGATCACCCCTCCACTTT	TRBV7-2	TRBD1	-	TRBJ1-6
CASSKSSSYNSPLHF	TGTGCCAGCAGTAAATCGTCCTCCTATAATTCACCCCTCCACTTT	TRBV2	-	-	TRBJ1-6
CASSVGGVGNAIYF	TGTGCCAGCAGCGTAGGGGGGGTCGGAAACGCCATATATTTT	TRBV9	-	few	TRBJ1-3
CASSHRDTQETQYF	TGTGCCAGCAGCCACCGGGACACCCAAGAGACCCAGTACTTC	TRBV11-3	-	-	TRBJ2-5
CAWTQGDEQYF	TGTGCCTGGACCCAAGGGGACGAGCAGTACTTC	TRBV30	-	-	TRBJ2-7
CASRGGATNEKLFF	TGTGCCAGCAGGGGAGGAGCAACTAATGAAAAACTGTTTTTT	TRBV21-1	-	-	TRBJ1-4
CAITQTGMVNTEAFF	TGTGCCATCACCCAGACAGGGATGGTGAACACTGAAGCTTTCTTT	TRBV10-3	TRBD1	-	TRBJ1-1
CASSFLAATGELFF	TGTGCCAGCAGCTTCCTAGCGGCCACCGGGGAGCTGTTTTTT	TRBV7-8	TRBD2	-	TRBJ2-2
CASSFSGSSYEQYF	TGCGCCAGCAGCTTTAGCGGGAGCTCCTACGAGCAGTACTTC	TRBV5-1	TRBD2	-	TRBJ2-7
CASRKGEGTEAFF	TGCGCCAGCAGAAAGGGGGAGGGCACTGAAGCTTTCTTT	TRBV5-1	-	-	TRBJ1-1
CASSLTGASYNEQFF	TGTGCCAGCTCTCTGACAGGGGCTTCCTACAATGAGCAGTTCTTC	TRBV18	TRBD1	-	TRBJ2-1
CASSLTSGGRYYEQYF	TGTGCCAGCAGCCTTACTAGCGGGGGGCGATACTACGAGCAGTACTTC	TRBV7-9	TRBD2	-	TRBJ2-7
CASSYPRTGGGYEQYF	TGTGCCAGCAGTTACCCTCGGACAGGGGGAGGATACGAGCAGTACTTC	TRBV6-5	TRBD1	-	TRBJ2-7
CASSLGEGTQYGYTF	TGTGCCAGCAGCTTAGGCGAGGGGACTCAGTATGGCTACACCTTC	TRBV7-6	-	-	TRBJ1-2
CASSSQVDYEQYF	TGCGCCAGCAGCTCCCAGGTGGATTACGAGCAGTACTTC	TRBV5-1	-	few	TRBJ2-7
CASSRQGYTEAFF	TGTGCCAGCAGTCGACAGGGCTACACTGAAGCTTTCTTT	TRBV5-4	TRBD1	-	TRBJ1-1
CASRYKGVDEQYF	TGTGCCAGCAGATATAAGGGGGTGGACGAGCAGTACTTC	TRBV6-1	-	-	TRBJ2-7
CASRPGVGGQGAWTEAFF	TGTGCCAGCAGACCAGGAGTCGGAGGACAGGGGGCGTGGACTGAAGCTTTCTTT	TRBV7-6	TRBD1	-	TRBJ1-1
CASSLTGLNEKLFF	TGTGCCAGCAGCTTGACAGGGCTAAATGAAAAACTGTTTTTT	TRBV5-5	-	-	TRBJ1-4
CASSLYYRGTYEQYF	TGTGCCAGCAGTTTATACTACAGGGGAACCTACGAGCAGTACTTC	TRBV27	TRBD1	-	TRBJ2-7
CASSLGQNTEAFF	TGTGCCAGCAGCTTAGGACAGAACACTGAAGCTTTCTTT	TRBV11-2	-	-	TRBJ1-1
CASSLAVGGRGRSGNTIYF	TGTGCCAGCAGCTTAGCGGTCGGCGGCAGGGGGCGATCTGGAAACACCATATATTTT	TRBV7-9	TRBD1	-	TRBJ1-3
CASSTGTRSSGETQYF	TGTGCCAGCAGCACCGGGACTAGATCTTCTGGTGAGACCCAGTACTTC	TRBV9	TRBD2	-	TRBJ2-5
CASTNGGVLTYEQYF	TGTGCCAGCACCAACGGGGGGGTGCTAACCTACGAGCAGTACTTC	TRBV6-5	TRBD2	-	TRBJ2-7
CASSESVQPQHF	TGTGCCAGCAGTGAATCCGTCCAGCCCCAGCATTTT	TRBV2	-	-	TRBJ1-5
CASDMTGGGETQYF	TGTGCCAGCGACATGACGGGGGGCGGTGAGACCCAGTACTTC	TRBV6-6	-	-	TRBJ2-5
CATKQLAVSYEQYF	TGTGCCACCAAACAACTAGCGGTATCCTACGAGCAGTACTTC	TRBV10-3	TRBD2	-	TRBJ2-7
CASSYSGGGDHNEQFF	TGTGCCAGCAGTTACTCGGGGGGGGGCGATCATAATGAGCAGTTCTTC	TRBV6-5	-	-	TRBJ2-1
CASIAFSSGTEAFF	TGTGCCAGCATCGCGTTTTCGTCGGGCACTGAAGCTTTCTTT	TRBV5-5	-	-	TRBJ1-1
CASSQDLAGAAGDTQYF	TGCGCCAGCAGCCAAGATCTCGCAGGGGCTGCCGGAGATACGCAGTATTTT	TRBV4-1	-	-	TRBJ2-3
CASSLQVPSTDTQYF	TGCGCCAGCAGCTTGCAGGTCCCTAGCACAGATACGCAGTATTTT	TRBV5-1	-	-	TRBJ2-3
CASSIGAGLAGQPQHF	TGTGCCAGTAGTATCGGCGCAGGTCTTGCCGGCCAGCCCCAGCATTTT	TRBV19	-	-	TRBJ1-5
CASKGDLNTEAFF	TGTGCCAGCAAGGGGGATCTGAACACTGAAGCTTTCTTT	TRBV2	-	-	TRBJ1-1
CASSYSSGQNGYTF	TGTGCCAGCAGTTACTCGTCAGGGCAGAATGGCTACACCTTC	TRBV6-5	-	once	TRBJ1-2
CASRVRLVDRDRVPVWPQHF	TGTGCCAGCAGGGTACGTTTGGTGGACCGGGACAGGGTTCCCGTGTGGCCCCAGCATTTT	TRBV21-1	-	-	TRBJ1-5
CASSRQGVLGYTF	TGCGCCAGCAGCCGACAGGGGGTACTTGGCTACACCTTC	TRBV4-1	TRBD1	-	TRBJ1-2
CASSPIVAREGVQFF	TGTGCCAGCTCACCCATTGTGGCGAGAGAGGGCGTGCAGTTCTTC	TRBV18	-	once	TRBJ2-1
CASKTSSSSYNEQFF	TGTGCCAGCAAGACTAGCTCCAGCTCCTACAATGAGCAGTTCTTC	TRBV2	TRBD2	-	TRBJ2-1
CASSRLTSGGAGETQYF	TGTGCCAGCAGCCGCTTGACTAGCGGGGGGGCCGGGGAGACCCAGTACTTC	TRBV4-2	TRBD2	-	TRBJ2-5
CASSLPTTPLHF	TGTGCCAGCAGCTTGCCCACTACACCCCTCCACTTT	TRBV5-4	-	-	TRBJ1-6
CASRVGNYGYTF	TGTGCCAGCCGAGTCGGTAACTATGGCTACACCTTC	TRBV6-1	-	-	TRBJ1-2
CASSFSPAWQGGNQPQHF	TGTGCCAGCAGCTTTTCGCCCGCCTGGCAGGGAGGTAATCAGCCCCAGCATTTT	TRBV5-5	-	few	TRBJ1-5
CASSLGWDSWETQYF	TGTGCCAGCAGTTTAGGATGGGACTCCTGGGAGACCCAGTACTTC	TRBV27	-	once	TRBJ2-5
CASSPFWGSGSDTGELFF	TGTGCCAGCAGTCCCTTCTGGGGCAGCGGGAGCGACACCGGGGAGCTGTTTTTT	TRBV27	TRBD2	-	TRBJ2-2
CASSHWGTGGPGDTQYF	TGTGCCAGCAGCCATTGGGGGACGGGAGGGCCAGGGGATACGCAGTATTTT	TRBV4-2	TRBD2	-	TRBJ2-3
CASSVAGNTEAFF	TGTGCCAGCAGCGTAGCAGGGAACACTGAAGCTTTCTTT	TRBV9	-	-	TRBJ1-1
CATQGTSANTGELFF	TGTGCCACCCAGGGGACTAGCGCGAACACCGGGGAGCTGTTTTTT	TRBV19	TRBD2	-	TRBJ2-2
CASSLEPWTELQETQYF	TGTGCCAGCAGCTTAGAGCCCTGGACAGAGCTACAAGAGACCCAGTACTTC	TRBV11-3	-	-	TRBJ2-5
CASNAGTGLNEQFF	TGCGCCAGCAACGCCGGGACAGGGCTAAATGAGCAGTTCTTC	TRBV10-2	TRBD1	-	TRBJ2-1